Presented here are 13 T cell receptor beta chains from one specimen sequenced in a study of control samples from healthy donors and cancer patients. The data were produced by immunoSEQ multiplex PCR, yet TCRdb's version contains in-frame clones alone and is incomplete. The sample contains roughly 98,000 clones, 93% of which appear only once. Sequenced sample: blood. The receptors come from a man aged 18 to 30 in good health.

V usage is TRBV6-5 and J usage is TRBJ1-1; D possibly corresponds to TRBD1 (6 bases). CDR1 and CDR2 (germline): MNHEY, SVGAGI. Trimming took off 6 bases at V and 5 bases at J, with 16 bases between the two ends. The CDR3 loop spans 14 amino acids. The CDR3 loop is CASSVQGGKTEAFF. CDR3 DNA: TGTGCCAGCAGCGTACAGGGAGGGAAAACTGAAGCTTTCTTT.

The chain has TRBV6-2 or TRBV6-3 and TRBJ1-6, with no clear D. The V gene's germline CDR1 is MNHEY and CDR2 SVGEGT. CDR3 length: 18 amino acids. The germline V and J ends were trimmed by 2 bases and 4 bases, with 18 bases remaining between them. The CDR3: CASSYPVLQGGYNSPLHF. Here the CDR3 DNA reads TGTGCCAGCAGTTACCCGGTCCTGCAAGGCGGTTATAATTCACCCCTCCACTTT.

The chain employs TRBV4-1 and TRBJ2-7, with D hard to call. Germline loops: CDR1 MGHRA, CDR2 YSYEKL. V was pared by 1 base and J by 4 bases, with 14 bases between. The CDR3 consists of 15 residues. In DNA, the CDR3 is TGCGCCAGCAGCCAAGCAGACTTGCAAGGGTACGAGCAGTACTTC. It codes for CASSQADLQGYEQYF.

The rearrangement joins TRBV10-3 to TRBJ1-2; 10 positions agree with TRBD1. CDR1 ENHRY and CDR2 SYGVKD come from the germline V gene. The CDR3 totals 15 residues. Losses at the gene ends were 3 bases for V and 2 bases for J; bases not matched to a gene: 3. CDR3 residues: CAISEGTGDNYGYTF. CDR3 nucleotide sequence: TGTGCCATCAGTGAAGGGACAGGGGACAACTATGGCTACACCTTC.

The CDR3 spells CSVAGVDNEQFF. Here the CDR3 DNA reads TGCAGCGTTGCCGGGGTCGACAATGAGCAGTTCTTC. This chain uses TRBV29-1 with TRBJ2-1, with D perhaps matching TRBD2 (5 bases). Between the trimmed V and J ends, which lost 4 bases and 5 bases, there was a span of 9 bases. This CDR3 has 12 residues. Germline V gene data show CDR1 as SQVTM and CDR2 as ANQGSEA.

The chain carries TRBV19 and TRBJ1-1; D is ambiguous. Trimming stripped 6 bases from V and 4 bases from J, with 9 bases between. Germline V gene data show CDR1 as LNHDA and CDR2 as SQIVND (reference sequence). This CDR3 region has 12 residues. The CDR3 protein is CASRNVGTEAFF. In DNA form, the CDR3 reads TGTGCCAGTAGAAACGTGGGCACTGAAGCTTTCTTT. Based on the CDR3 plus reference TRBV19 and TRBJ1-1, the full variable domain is DGGITQSPKYLFRKEGQNVTLSCEQNLNHDAMYWYRQDPGQGLRLIYYSQIVNDFQKGDIAEGYSVSREKKESFPLTVTSAQKNPTAFYLCASRNVGTEAFFGQGTRLTVV.

This CDR3 is CASSGLTDYEQYF. Written as DNA, the CDR3 is TGCGCCAGCAGTGGGTTGACGGACTACGAGCAGTACTTC. The chain has TRBV5-1 and TRBJ2-7; no definite D call. Trimming took off 5 bases at V and 3 bases at J, with 12 bases between the two ends. The CDR3 runs to 13 residues. CDR1 is SGHRS, CDR2 YFSETQ, per germline.

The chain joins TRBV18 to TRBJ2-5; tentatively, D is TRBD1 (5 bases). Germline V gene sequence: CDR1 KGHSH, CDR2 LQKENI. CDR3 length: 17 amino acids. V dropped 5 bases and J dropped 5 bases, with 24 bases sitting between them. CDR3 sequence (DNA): TGTGCCAGCTCATTTGTGGCAGTTGACTCAGGGTCGGAGACCCAGTACTTC. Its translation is CASSFVAVDSGSETQYF.

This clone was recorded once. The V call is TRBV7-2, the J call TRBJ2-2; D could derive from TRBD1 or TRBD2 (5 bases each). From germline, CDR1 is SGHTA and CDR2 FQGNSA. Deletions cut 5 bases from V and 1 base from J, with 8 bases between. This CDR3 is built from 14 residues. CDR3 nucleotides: TGTGCCAGCAGCGGGGGACGGAACACCGGGGAGCTGTTTTTT. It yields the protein CASSGGRNTGELFF.

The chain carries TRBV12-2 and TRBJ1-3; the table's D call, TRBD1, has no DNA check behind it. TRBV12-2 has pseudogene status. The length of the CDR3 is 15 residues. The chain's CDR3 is CASRLADTILNTIYF. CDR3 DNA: TGTGCAAGTCGCTTAGCGGACACAATTCTAAACACCATATATTTT.

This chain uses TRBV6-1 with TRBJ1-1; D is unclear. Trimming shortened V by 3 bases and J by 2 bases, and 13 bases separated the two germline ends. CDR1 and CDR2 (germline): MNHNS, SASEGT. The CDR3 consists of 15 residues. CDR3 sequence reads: CASSDHWSSNTEAFF. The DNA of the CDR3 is TGTGCCAGCAGTGATCACTGGTCTTCCAACACTGAAGCTTTCTTT.

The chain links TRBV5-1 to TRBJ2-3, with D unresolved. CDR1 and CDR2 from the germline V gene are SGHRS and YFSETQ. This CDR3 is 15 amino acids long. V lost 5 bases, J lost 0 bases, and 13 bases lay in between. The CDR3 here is CASRNDPLSTDTQYF. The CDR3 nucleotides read TGCGCCAGCAGGAACGACCCGCTCAGCACAGATACGCAGTATTTT.

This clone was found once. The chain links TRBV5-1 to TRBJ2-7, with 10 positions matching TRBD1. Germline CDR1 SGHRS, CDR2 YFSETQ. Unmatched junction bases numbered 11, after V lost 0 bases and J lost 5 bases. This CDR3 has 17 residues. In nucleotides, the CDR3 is TGCGCCAGCAGCTTGGCCATGTTAAGGGACAGGGGCCACGAGCAGTACTTC. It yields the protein CASSLAMLRDRGHEQYF. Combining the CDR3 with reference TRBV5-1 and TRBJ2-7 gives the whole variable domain KAGVTQTPRYLIKTRGQQVTLSCSPISGHRSVSWYQQTPGQGLQFLFEYFSETQRNKGNFPGRFSGRQFSNSRSEMNVSTLELGDSALYLCASSLAMLRDRGHEQYFGPGTRLTVT.